A selection of T cell receptor beta chains follows, all from one sample in a study of blood T cell repertoires in COVID-19. Clones were sequenced by immunoSEQ multiplex PCR, and TCRdb holds only the in-frame ones, with some missing. Among some 270,000 clones, roughly nine tenths were seen once, and the ten largest hold about 4.6%. Sequences were obtained from peripheral blood. The receptors were gathered from a woman aged 40 to 50 who had recovered from COVID-19. Each CDR3 is given without its conserved first and last residue. The D gene is left open where the match is weak.

CDR3: ASSWKTGNTGELF; D: .; V: TRBV5-1; J: TRBJ2-2
CDR3: ASSPAWADGNTIY; D: .; V: TRBV6-5; J: TRBJ1-3
CDR3: ASSFPRDSGDNEQF; D: TRBD1; V: TRBV5-1; J: TRBJ2-1
CDR3: AISGNSGIAETQY; D: TRBD2; V: TRBV10-3; J: TRBJ2-5
CDR3: ASSAPRQGGLTGELF; D: .; V: TRBV27; J: TRBJ2-2
CDR3: ASSLAVERGETQY; D: TRBD2; V: TRBV5-1; J: TRBJ2-5
CDR3: ASSLTGRTTGELF; D: .; V: TRBV5-4; J: TRBJ2-2
CDR3: ASISGQGGVEAF; D: TRBD1; V: TRBV28; J: TRBJ1-1
CDR3: ASTQRGVQETQY; D: TRBD2; V: TRBV3-1/TRBV3-2; J: TRBJ2-5
CDR3: ASSLEGSGWSTYNEQF; D: TRBD2; V: TRBV11-2; J: TRBJ2-1
CDR3: ASGLVRQDGANVLT; D: .; V: TRBV12-5; J: TRBJ2-6
CDR3: SVGQGAVNEQF; D: TRBD1; V: TRBV29-1; J: TRBJ2-1
CDR3: AWSVRRGSGGYT; D: .; V: TRBV30; J: TRBJ1-2
CDR3: ASGGLGELF; D: .; V: TRBV14; J: TRBJ2-2
CDR3: ASSTTGVEHSPLH; D: TRBD1; V: TRBV5-5; J: TRBJ1-6
CDR3: ASRSGIQVPFYGYT; D: .; V: TRBV7-2; J: TRBJ1-2
CDR3: ASSPGPYSGELF; D: .; V: TRBV6-5; J: TRBJ2-2
CDR3: ASSVGDRNQPQH; D: .; V: TRBV9; J: TRBJ1-5
CDR3: ASSSGAWGDTEAF; D: .; V: TRBV19; J: TRBJ1-1
CDR3: ASSFRDLSYEQY; D: .; V: TRBV19; J: TRBJ2-7
CDR3: ASSQDPGTSGRGETQY; D: TRBD2; V: TRBV4-2; J: TRBJ2-5
CDR3: ASNVRPQETQY; D: .; V: TRBV10-2; J: TRBJ2-5
CDR3: ASWTVPSLEPQH; D: .; V: TRBV19; J: TRBJ1-5
CDR3: ASSYSGGTSTDTQY; D: .; V: TRBV6-5; J: TRBJ2-3
CDR3: ASSPYGGGEQY; D: .; V: TRBV9; J: TRBJ2-7
CDR3: ASSTGTGYGYT; D: TRBD1; V: TRBV2; J: TRBJ1-2
CDR3: ASSSDRGHSSEQF; D: TRBD1; V: TRBV5-1; J: TRBJ2-1
CDR3: ASSGREAGGHQTQY; D: TRBD2; V: TRBV11-2; J: TRBJ2-5
CDR3: ASSHRDSSNTEAF; D: TRBD1; V: TRBV5-1; J: TRBJ1-1
CDR3: ASSYFSYSGDGGYT; D: .; V: TRBV6-5; J: TRBJ1-2
CDR3: ASSVAGTNRADTQY; D: TRBD2; V: TRBV9; J: TRBJ2-3
CDR3: ASSYKGSGQQY; D: .; V: TRBV6-5; J: TRBJ2-4
CDR3: ASSQYLESTDTQY; D: .; V: TRBV3-1/TRBV3-2; J: TRBJ2-3
CDR3: ASRRSPMSDTQY; D: .; V: TRBV28; J: TRBJ2-3
CDR3: ASSVRDSYNEQF; D: .; V: TRBV11-3; J: TRBJ2-1
CDR3: ASSLVSGTEAF; D: .; V: TRBV14; J: TRBJ1-1
CDR3: ASKAERTSGGGPYNEQF; D: TRBD2; V: TRBV19; J: TRBJ2-1
CDR3: ASSALPGGVNEQF; D: TRBD2; V: TRBV4-1; J: TRBJ2-1
CDR3: ASSLPRAGELF; D: .; V: TRBV5-4; J: TRBJ2-2
CDR3: ASSLVSARSNTEAF; D: .; V: TRBV11-2; J: TRBJ1-1
CDR3: AISDSQDLNEQF; D: .; V: TRBV10-3; J: TRBJ2-1
CDR3: ASSLVGGQGYT; D: .; V: TRBV12-3/TRBV12-4; J: TRBJ1-2
CDR3: ASSPGTGGNYNEQF; D: TRBD1; V: TRBV7-9; J: TRBJ2-1
CDR3: ASSESTGVYNEQF; D: .; V: TRBV25-1; J: TRBJ2-1
CDR3: ASNGGTGCGYT; D: TRBD1; V: TRBV23-1; J: TRBJ1-2
CDR3: AWRGYHTGELF; D: .; V: TRBV30; J: TRBJ2-2
CDR3: ASRKAGERLTGELF; D: .; V: TRBV3-1/TRBV3-2; J: TRBJ2-2
CDR3: ASSSSDRGGQPQH; D: TRBD1; V: TRBV7-9; J: TRBJ1-5
CDR3: ASSPETSDPGQF; D: TRBD2; V: TRBV9; J: TRBJ2-1
CDR3: ASSQSGTGQGSPLH; D: TRBD1; V: TRBV14; J: TRBJ1-6
CDR3: ASRPELGRADTQY; D: .; V: TRBV27; J: TRBJ2-3
CDR3: AWSSPGTGLTDTQY; D: TRBD1; V: TRBV30; J: TRBJ2-3
CDR3: ASRPGAGGTDTQY; D: TRBD2; V: TRBV9; J: TRBJ2-3
CDR3: AWSRLGPSHYGYT; D: .; V: TRBV30; J: TRBJ1-2
CDR3: ASSLSGLGGSGELF; D: .; V: TRBV5-1; J: TRBJ2-2
CDR3: ASSGIGGEQF; D: .; V: TRBV2; J: TRBJ2-1
CDR3: ASRAAPPLLDTQY; D: .; V: TRBV11-2; J: TRBJ2-3